Shown below are 2 T cell receptor beta chains from a single sample sequenced in a study of T cell changes during pregnancy in multiple sclerosis. The method was immunoSEQ multiplex PCR; TCRdb's version includes in-frame clones alone and lacks a portion of them. The repertoire includes about 110,000 clones, roughly 92% of them detected once, and approximately 3.5% sits in the top ten. The sample in question was peripheral blood, obtained after pregnancy. The receptor source for this set is a female donor with multiple sclerosis, enrolled in a pregnancy study.

The CDR3 DNA reads TGCGCCAGCAGCTTGTCTAGCGAAGGCGGGGAGCTGTTTTTT. Translating it yields CASSLSSEGGELFF. The chain joins TRBV5-1 to TRBJ2-2; TRBD2 might be the D (6 bases). V gave up 1 base and J gave up 7 bases, with 11 bases separating them. Germline assignment: CDR1 SGHRS and CDR2 YFSETQ. The CDR3 extends over 14 amino acids. The full variable domain, completed using reference TRBV5-1 and TRBJ2-2, is KAGVTQTPRYLIKTRGQQVTLSCSPISGHRSVSWYQQTPGQGLQFLFEYFSETQRNKGNFPGRFSGRQFSNSRSEMNVSTLELGDSALYLCASSLSSEGGELFFGEGSRLTVL.

This clone was counted only a few times. The chain is built from TRBV29-1 and TRBJ1-3; D gene unclear. This CDR3 is 15 amino acids long. The germline gives CDR1 SQVTM, CDR2 ANQGSEA. The ends were cut back, 3 bases at V and 2 bases at J, with 14 bases in the middle. DNA of the CDR3: TGCAGCGTTGATCATCAAACCACAGCTGGAAACACCATATATTTT. Encoded protein: CSVDHQTTAGNTIYF.